Listed below are T cell receptor beta chains from one sample, sequenced in a study of PD-L1 blockade in urothelial cancer. The table came from immunoSEQ multiplex PCR; TCRdb's copy has only in-frame clones and leaves some out. The data contain under 30,000 clones, 87% of them singletons. Sequenced material: PBMCs, taken around atezolizumab (anti-PD-L1) treatment. Receptors originate from a man between 50 and 59 years old with urothelial cancer. Each CDR3 is given with its conserved first and last residue. Each record gives: clone size, J gene, V gene, D gene, CDR3 protein, CDR3 DNA. D genes are given only for firm matches. Size is stated for part of the rows, as once, few or many counts, or as a class when the clone is expanded.

clone_size: .; j_call: TRBJ2-5; v_call: TRBV2; d_call: .; cdr3_aa: CASKAGQETQYF; cdr3_nt: TGTGCCAGCAAGGCAGGCCAAGAGACCCAGTACTTC
clone_size: few; j_call: TRBJ2-7; v_call: TRBV5-6; d_call: TRBD1; cdr3_aa: CASSQYRGAYEQYF; cdr3_nt: TGTGCCAGCAGCCAATACAGGGGAGCCTACGAGCAGTACTTC
clone_size: once; j_call: TRBJ1-4; v_call: TRBV10-3; d_call: .; cdr3_aa: CAISDNRVNEKLFF; cdr3_nt: TGTGCCATCAGTGATAACAGGGTGAATGAAAAACTGTTTTTT
clone_size: .; j_call: TRBJ2-7; v_call: TRBV6-5; d_call: TRBD1; cdr3_aa: CASSRGTGAYEQYF; cdr3_nt: TGTGCCAGCAGCCGTGGGACAGGGGCCTACGAGCAGTACTTC
clone_size: few; j_call: TRBJ2-7; v_call: TRBV27; d_call: TRBD2; cdr3_aa: CASSLRAGGIYEQYF; cdr3_nt: TGTGCCAGCAGTTTACGAGCGGGAGGGATCTACGAGCAGTACTTC
clone_size: .; j_call: TRBJ2-5; v_call: TRBV29-1; d_call: TRBD2; cdr3_aa: CSVDSSGSRETQYF; cdr3_nt: TGCAGCGTTGACTCTAGCGGGAGCAGGGAGACCCAGTACTTC
clone_size: few; j_call: TRBJ1-2; v_call: TRBV29-1; d_call: TRBD1; cdr3_aa: CSAYLTGGSGYTF; cdr3_nt: TGCAGCGCCTATCTGACAGGGGGCTCTGGCTACACCTTC
clone_size: few; j_call: TRBJ1-5; v_call: TRBV9; d_call: .; cdr3_aa: CASSVGGGGSQPQHF; cdr3_nt: TGTGCCAGCAGCGTAGGAGGTGGCGGGAGTCAGCCCCAGCATTTT
clone_size: .; j_call: TRBJ2-7; v_call: TRBV27; d_call: .; cdr3_aa: CASSTRPRDEQYF; cdr3_nt: TGTGCCAGCAGTACTAGACCTAGGGACGAGCAGTACTTC
clone_size: .; j_call: TRBJ1-4; v_call: TRBV2; d_call: TRBD1; cdr3_aa: CASSVDRGLAEKLFF; cdr3_nt: TGTGCCAGCAGCGTTGACAGGGGGCTTGCTGAAAAACTGTTTTTT
clone_size: .; j_call: TRBJ1-6; v_call: TRBV9; d_call: TRBD1; cdr3_aa: CASSVDPPGQVNSPLHF; cdr3_nt: TGTGCCAGCAGCGTAGACCCACCGGGACAGGTTAATTCACCCCTCCACTTT
clone_size: .; j_call: TRBJ2-7; v_call: TRBV21-1; d_call: .; cdr3_aa: CASSNLGDRSYEQYF; cdr3_nt: TGTGCCAGCAGCAACCTCGGGGACAGATCCTACGAGCAGTACTTC
clone_size: .; j_call: TRBJ2-7; v_call: TRBV7-2; d_call: .; cdr3_aa: CASSPGAQYF; cdr3_nt: TGTGCCAGCAGCCCTGGAGCGCAGTACTTC
clone_size: once; j_call: TRBJ1-5; v_call: TRBV15; d_call: .; cdr3_aa: CATSRVAGQRNQPQHF; cdr3_nt: TGTGCCACCAGCAGAGTGGCGGGGCAGCGGAATCAGCCCCAGCATTTT
clone_size: .; j_call: TRBJ1-6; v_call: TRBV10-2; d_call: .; cdr3_aa: CASSEHGSPLHF; cdr3_nt: TGCGCCAGCAGTGAGCACGGTTCACCCCTCCACTTT
clone_size: .; j_call: TRBJ2-1; v_call: TRBV19; d_call: .; cdr3_aa: CASRTTVGEQFF; cdr3_nt: TGTGCCAGTAGAACGACAGTCGGCGAGCAGTTCTTC
clone_size: .; j_call: TRBJ2-1; v_call: TRBV7-7; d_call: .; cdr3_aa: CASSLARGGGQFF; cdr3_nt: TGTGCTAGCAGCTTAGCGAGAGGGGGGGGGCAGTTCTTC
clone_size: .; j_call: TRBJ2-7; v_call: TRBV10-3; d_call: .; cdr3_aa: CAISDRSYEQYF; cdr3_nt: TGTGCCATCAGTGACCGCTCCTACGAGCAGTACTTC
clone_size: .; j_call: TRBJ2-2; v_call: TRBV9; d_call: .; cdr3_aa: CASSLGGGLRNTGELFF; cdr3_nt: TGTGCCAGCAGCCTAGGGGGGGGGCTAAGGAACACCGGGGAGCTGTTTTTT
clone_size: .; j_call: TRBJ2-7; v_call: TRBV7-9; d_call: .; cdr3_aa: CASSQLSHEQYF; cdr3_nt: TGTGCCAGCAGCCAACTTTCTCACGAGCAGTACTTC
clone_size: few; j_call: TRBJ2-7; v_call: TRBV11-2; d_call: .; cdr3_aa: CASSLDRGSGNEQYF; cdr3_nt: TGTGCCAGCAGCTTAGATCGTGGTAGCGGCAACGAGCAGTACTTC
clone_size: once; j_call: TRBJ2-5; v_call: TRBV4-1; d_call: TRBD2; cdr3_aa: CASSPIAGAGQETQYF; cdr3_nt: TGCGCCAGCAGCCCTATAGCGGGAGCGGGCCAAGAGACCCAGTACTTC
clone_size: .; j_call: TRBJ2-7; v_call: TRBV28; d_call: .; cdr3_aa: CASSFSGFEQYF; cdr3_nt: TGTGCCAGCAGTTTTTCGGGGTTCGAGCAGTACTTC
clone_size: .; j_call: TRBJ1-4; v_call: TRBV25-1; d_call: TRBD1; cdr3_aa: CASSEGGDRGPTNEKLFF; cdr3_nt: TGTGCCAGCAGTGAGGGGGGGGACAGGGGACCAACTAATGAAAAACTGTTTTTT
clone_size: few; j_call: TRBJ2-3; v_call: TRBV2; d_call: TRBD1; cdr3_aa: CASSPDRVEYF; cdr3_nt: TGTGCCAGCAGCCCGGACAGGGTAGAGTATTTT
clone_size: .; j_call: TRBJ2-7; v_call: TRBV13; d_call: .; cdr3_aa: CASSLLRGSLTPYEQYF; cdr3_nt: TGTGCCAGCAGCTTACTCCGGGGGAGCCTTACGCCATACGAGCAGTACTTC
clone_size: .; j_call: TRBJ1-1; v_call: TRBV7-8; d_call: .; cdr3_aa: CASSLATANTEAFF; cdr3_nt: TGTGCCAGCAGCTTAGCCACAGCGAACACTGAAGCTTTCTTT
clone_size: .; j_call: TRBJ2-7; v_call: TRBV10-3; d_call: .; cdr3_aa: CAILPSFSF; cdr3_nt: TGTGCGATCCTACCGTCTTTTTCCTTC
clone_size: .; j_call: TRBJ1-5; v_call: TRBV6-1; d_call: .; cdr3_aa: CASSDATVYSNQPQHF; cdr3_nt: TGTGCCAGCAGTGATGCGACAGTTTATAGCAATCAGCCCCAGCATTTT
clone_size: .; j_call: TRBJ2-7; v_call: TRBV28; d_call: .; cdr3_aa: CASSSTSPGRRVEQYF; cdr3_nt: TGTGCCAGCAGCTCCACCTCACCGGGTCGGAGGGTTGAGCAGTACTTC
clone_size: .; j_call: TRBJ1-2; v_call: TRBV18; d_call: .; cdr3_aa: CASSPPGGGTLYGYTF; cdr3_nt: TGTGCCAGCTCACCACCCGGGGGGGGGACCCTCTATGGCTACACCTTC
clone_size: .; j_call: TRBJ2-4; v_call: TRBV4-3; d_call: TRBD1; cdr3_aa: CASSQAFTGGLNIQYF; cdr3_nt: TGCGCCAGCAGCCAAGCGTTTACAGGGGGGTTGAACATTCAGTACTTC
clone_size: .; j_call: TRBJ2-2; v_call: TRBV27; d_call: TRBD2; cdr3_aa: CASSLLLAGGTGELFF; cdr3_nt: TGTGCCAGCAGTTTGCTACTAGCGGGAGGGACCGGGGAGCTGTTTTTT
clone_size: once; j_call: TRBJ2-7; v_call: TRBV7-9; d_call: .; cdr3_aa: CASSLGVEQYF; cdr3_nt: TGTGCCAGCAGCTTAGGCGTCGAGCAGTACTTC
clone_size: .; j_call: TRBJ1-5; v_call: TRBV7-6; d_call: TRBD1; cdr3_aa: CASSPFTGEQPQHF; cdr3_nt: TGTGCCAGCAGCCCCTTCACAGGGGAACAGCCCCAGCATTTT
clone_size: .; j_call: TRBJ2-5; v_call: TRBV19; d_call: TRBD1; cdr3_aa: CASSSGTGPSQYF; cdr3_nt: TGTGCCAGTAGTTCCGGGACAGGACCCTCCCAGTACTTC
clone_size: few; j_call: TRBJ2-7; v_call: TRBV7-2; d_call: .; cdr3_aa: CASSGPGQGTHEQYF; cdr3_nt: TGTGCCAGCAGCGGCCCTGGGCAGGGGACCCACGAGCAGTACTTC
clone_size: .; j_call: TRBJ2-5; v_call: TRBV18; d_call: TRBD2; cdr3_aa: CASSQLAGEVETQYF; cdr3_nt: TGTGCCAGCTCACAACTAGCGGGAGAGGTGGAGACCCAGTACTTC
clone_size: .; j_call: TRBJ1-6; v_call: TRBV11-3; d_call: .; cdr3_aa: CASSIPGGRYNSPLHF; cdr3_nt: TGTGCCAGCAGCATACCGGGGGGGAGGTATAATTCACCCCTCCACTTT
clone_size: .; j_call: TRBJ2-2; v_call: TRBV6-1; d_call: .; cdr3_aa: CASRRGRGAHGELFF; cdr3_nt: TGTGCCAGCAGGAGGGGGCGGGGGGCCCACGGGGAGCTGTTTTTT
clone_size: few; j_call: TRBJ2-7; v_call: TRBV7-2; d_call: TRBD2; cdr3_aa: CASSTRGGAYEQYF; cdr3_nt: TGTGCCAGCAGCACCCGGGGGGGGGCCTACGAGCAGTACTTC
clone_size: .; j_call: TRBJ1-2; v_call: TRBV4-1; d_call: .; cdr3_aa: CASSQEAGGNSQANYGYTF; cdr3_nt: TGCGCCAGCAGCCAAGAAGCAGGAGGAAATAGTCAGGCTAACTATGGCTACACCTTC
clone_size: .; j_call: TRBJ1-1; v_call: TRBV10-3; d_call: .; cdr3_aa: CAISEPPGNTEAFF; cdr3_nt: TGTGCCATCAGTGAGCCCCCAGGGAACACTGAAGCTTTCTTT
clone_size: once; j_call: TRBJ2-7; v_call: TRBV7-8; d_call: TRBD1; cdr3_aa: CASSPFSLGGTTYEQYF; cdr3_nt: TGTGCCAGCAGCCCCTTTTCTTTAGGGGGCACAACCTACGAGCAGTACTTC
clone_size: few; j_call: TRBJ2-3; v_call: TRBV14; d_call: .; cdr3_aa: CASSQVASWTDTQYF; cdr3_nt: TGTGCCAGCAGCCAAGTTGCCAGTTGGACAGATACGCAGTATTTT
clone_size: .; j_call: TRBJ2-1; v_call: TRBV27; d_call: TRBD2; cdr3_aa: CASSQILPSGTSSYNEQFF; cdr3_nt: TGTGCCAGCAGTCAGATACTACCCTCCGGGACTAGCTCCTACAATGAGCAGTTCTTC
clone_size: once; j_call: TRBJ2-7; v_call: TRBV7-3; d_call: TRBD2; cdr3_aa: CASSLTGGGSYEQYF; cdr3_nt: TGTGCCAGCAGCTTAACAGGCGGGGGTTCCTACGAGCAGTACTTC
clone_size: .; j_call: TRBJ1-1; v_call: TRBV4-3; d_call: .; cdr3_aa: CASSQEGSEAFF; cdr3_nt: TGCGCCAGCAGCCAAGAAGGGAGTGAAGCTTTCTTT
clone_size: .; j_call: TRBJ1-1; v_call: TRBV2; d_call: .; cdr3_aa: CASTPFTEAFF; cdr3_nt: TGTGCCAGCACCCCTTTCACTGAAGCTTTCTTT
clone_size: .; j_call: TRBJ2-7; v_call: TRBV6-5; d_call: .; cdr3_aa: CASSALLSSYEQYF; cdr3_nt: TGTGCCAGCAGTGCCCTCCTAAGCTCCTACGAGCAGTACTTC
clone_size: once; j_call: TRBJ1-6; v_call: TRBV10-2; d_call: .; cdr3_aa: CASSAQAINSPLHF; cdr3_nt: TGCGCCAGCAGTGCACAGGCGATCAATTCACCCCTCCACTTT
clone_size: .; j_call: TRBJ1-3; v_call: TRBV5-1; d_call: .; cdr3_aa: CASSLVGDSGNTIYF; cdr3_nt: TGCGCCAGCAGCTTGGTAGGGGATTCTGGAAACACCATATATTTT
clone_size: .; j_call: TRBJ2-1; v_call: TRBV13; d_call: TRBD1; cdr3_aa: CASSLGRDRGLRNEQFF; cdr3_nt: TGTGCCAGCAGCTTAGGTCGGGACAGGGGTTTGCGCAATGAGCAGTTCTTC
clone_size: .; j_call: TRBJ1-5; v_call: TRBV18; d_call: .; cdr3_aa: CASSGLGGVQHF; cdr3_nt: TGTGCCAGCTCAGGACTTGGGGGGGTCCAGCATTTT